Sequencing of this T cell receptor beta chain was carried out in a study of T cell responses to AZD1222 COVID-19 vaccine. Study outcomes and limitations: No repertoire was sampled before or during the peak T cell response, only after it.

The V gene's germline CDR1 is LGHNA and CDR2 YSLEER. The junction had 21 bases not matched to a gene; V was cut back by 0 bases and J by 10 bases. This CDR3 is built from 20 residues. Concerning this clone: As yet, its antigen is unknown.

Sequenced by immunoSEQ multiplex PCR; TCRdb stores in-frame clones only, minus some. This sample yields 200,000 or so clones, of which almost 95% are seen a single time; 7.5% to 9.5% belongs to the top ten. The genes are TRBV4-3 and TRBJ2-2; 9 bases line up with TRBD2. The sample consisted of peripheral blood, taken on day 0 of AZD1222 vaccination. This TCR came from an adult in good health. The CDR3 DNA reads TGCGCCAGCAGCCAAGATATTCTCGGGACAGTGGCTAGCGGGATCGCGGAGCTGTTTTTT. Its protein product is CASSQDILGTVASGIAELFF.